The 9 T cell receptor beta chains presented below share a single source sample, sequenced in a study of cytomegalovirus exposure and HLA in healthy donors (dated by TCRdb to about 2017). Library preparation was by the immunoSEQ multiplex PCR assay. The multiplex PCR relied on a mix of 60 forward primers for TCR Vbeta segments and 13 reverse primers for TCR Jbeta segments. The clones in this table, taken by TCRdb from immuneACCESS, are in-frame only. Not every clone is retained; where verified, under half of the shortfall comes from an unresolved V gene, and the cause of the rest is unknown. Across this sample there are fewer than 200,000 clones, with approximately 79% seen only once. The ten largest clones capture approximately 6% of the sample. The sample taken for sequencing was PBMCs. These receptors were obtained from a man in his forties in good health and CMV-seropositive.

Here the CDR3 DNA reads TGTGCCACCAGCAGAGATCGGACTAGCGGTCATGAGCAGTTCTTC. It encodes CATSRDRTSGHEQFF. The chain recombines TRBV15 with TRBJ2-1, with TRBD2 identical over 10 bases. The CDR3 is 15 residues long. V trimming: 0 bases; J trimming: 8 bases; junction bases outside the gene matches: 4. CDR1 and CDR2 from the germline V gene are LNHNV and YYDKDF (reference sequence).

This chain connects TRBV28 to TRBJ2-1; D might be TRBD2 (6 bases). Trimming removed 8 bases at V and 3 bases at J, with 8 bases between. CDR3 length: 12 amino acids. Germline V gene data show CDR1 as MDHEN and CDR2 as SYDVKM. CDR3: CASSTSYNEQFF. CDR3 DNA: TGTGCCAGCTCGACTAGCTACAATGAGCAGTTCTTC.

V and J are TRBV15 and TRBJ2-7, with 9 bases fitting TRBD1. From germline, CDR1 is LNHNV and CDR2 YYDKDF (reference sequence). The CDR3 covers 14 residues. J was trimmed by 5 bases and V by 4 bases; bases with no gene match: 6. The CDR3 DNA follows: TGTGCCACCAGCAAAGGACAGGGGCGGGACGAGCAGTACTTC. Protein product: CATSKGQGRDEQYF.

This clone was recorded once. J is TRBJ1-5 and V is TRBV27; D gene unclear. In germline, CDR1 is MNHEY, CDR2 SMNVEV (reference sequence). Trimming took 6 bases from V and 0 from J, leaving 9 bases between them. CDR3 length: 14 amino acids. The CDR3 DNA is TGTGCCAGCAGCCCCGAGAATAGCAATCAGCCCCAGCATTTT. Protein product: CASSPENSNQPQHF.

The gene calls are TRBV5-1 and TRBJ2-1; the match to TRBD1 covers 9 bases. Trimming removed 4 bases from V and 12 bases from J; junction bases left unmatched: 14. CDR1 and CDR2 from the germline V gene are SGHRS and YFSETQ. The CDR3 covers 15 residues. The CDR3 reads CASSPRDREGQGQFF. CDR3 DNA: TGCGCCAGCAGCCCCCGGGACAGGGAAGGCCAGGGGCAGTTCTTC.

The V and J genes are TRBV11-3 and TRBJ1-4; a possible D gene is TRBD1 (5 bases). Germline CDR1 reads SGHNT; CDR2 reads YENEEA. The CDR3 sequence is 15 residues long. V dropped 5 bases and J dropped 8 bases, with 18 bases sitting between them. The CDR3 DNA reads as TGTGCCAGCAGCCCCCAGGGTTACCAGAAGGAAAAACTGTTTTTT. It encodes CASSPQGYQKEKLFF.

This chain links TRBV10-1 with TRBJ2-1; 13 bases map to TRBD2. CDR1 and CDR2 from the germline V gene are WNHNN and SYGVQD (reference sequence). The CDR3 is made up of 15 amino acids. Trimming at V came to 0 bases and at J to 8 bases, leaving 1 base not matched to a gene. CDR3 sequence reads: CASSESLAGGDEQFF. In DNA, the CDR3 is TGCGCCAGCAGTGAGTCACTAGCGGGAGGGGATGAGCAGTTCTTC.

This rearrangement joins TRBV9 to TRBJ1-5, with a weak D call TRBD1 (6 bases). V was pared by 3 bases and J by 9 bases, with 13 bases between. Germline CDR1 is SGDLS and CDR2 is YYNGEE. The CDR3 has 13 residues. This CDR3 is CASSEATGSPQHF. The CDR3 DNA sequence: TGTGCCAGCAGCGAAGCCACAGGGTCGCCCCAGCATTTT.

The genes are TRBV5-6 and TRBJ2-2, with D possibly matching TRBD1 (6 bases). This CDR3 is 16 amino acids long. CDR1 and CDR2 from the germline V gene are SGHDT and YYEEEE. Trimming stripped 1 base from V and 3 bases from J, with 13 bases between. CDR3 sequence: CASSLSARGYTGELFF. CDR3 nucleotides: TGTGCCAGCAGCTTGTCGGCTAGGGGGTACACCGGGGAGCTGTTTTTT. Together with reference TRBV5-6 and TRBJ2-2, the CDR3 gives the full variable domain: DAGVTQSPTHLIKTRGQQVTLRCSPKSGHDTVSWYQQALGQGPQFIFQYYEEEERQRGNFPDRFSGHQFPNYSSELNVNALLLGDSALYLCASSLSARGYTGELFFGEGSRLTVL.